The 25 T cell receptor beta chains below were found in one sample sequenced in a study of vaccination and CD4 T cells after COVID-19. Treatment indicated: roughly 10-day PBMC culture with coronavirus spike peptide pools or control peptides (ViraFEST assay). The study sequenced cultured CD4+ T cell DNA using the Oncomine TCR Beta short-read assay. In TCRdb, the PCR reads were re-called with MiXCR into one record per CDR3 protein. The data contain around 12,000 distinct CDR3 sequences, 65% to 85% of them singletons. The antigens these receptors bind are not known. The sequenced sample was CD4+ T cells from blood, cultured in vitro. The receptors come from a human donor who had recovered from COVID-19.

The CDR3 coding sequence is TGCGCCAGCAGCCGGAACAGGGATGGCTACACCTTC. This codes for CASSRNRDGYTF. The chain uses TRBV4-3 and TRBJ1-2, with D perhaps matching TRBD1 (6 bases). The CDR3 loop spans 12 amino acids. Germline-derived CDR1 and CDR2 are LGHNA and YSLEER. Between the trimmed V and J ends, which lost 4 bases and 6 bases, there was a span of 9 bases.

J is TRBJ1-1 and V is TRBV20-1; D is perhaps TRBD1 (5 bases). CDR1 and CDR2 from the germline V gene are DFQATT and SNEGSKA (reference sequence). Trimming left V 2 bases short and J 2 bases short, with 15 bases between. This CDR3 region has 15 residues. CDR3 loop: CSARKLGRSNTEAFF. The CDR3 nucleotides are TGCAGTGCTAGAAAGTTGGGACGGTCAAACACTGAAGCTTTCTTT.

CDR3 region: CASSLTSGSTSYEQYF. The CDR3 bases are TGCGCCAGCAGCTTGACTAGCGGGAGTACCTCCTACGAGCAGTACTTC. V and J are TRBV5-1 and TRBJ2-7; 11 bases map to TRBD2. Germline CDR1 and CDR2: SGHRS and YFSETQ. J lost 0 bases, V lost 1 base, and 3 bases had no gene match. CDR3 length: 16 amino acids.

J is TRBJ2-3 and V is TRBV20-1; 8 nucleotides match TRBD2. Germline V gives CDR1 DFQATT, CDR2 SNEGSKA (reference sequence). V was clipped by 6 bases and J by 2 bases; unmatched bases: 13. CDR3 length: 16 amino acids. The CDR3 bases are TGCAGTGCCCCCCGGGGGGGCGGGGGTCCCACAGATACGCAGTATTTT. Its translation is CSAPRGGGGPTDTQYF.

This clonotype was counted a single time. The chain has TRBV20-1 and TRBJ1-2; D is uncertain. The germline CDR1 and CDR2 sequences are DFQATT and SNEGSKA (reference sequence). The CDR3 contains 12 residues. V gave up 3 bases and J gave up 4 bases, with 9 bases separating them. The CDR3 DNA sequence: TGCAGTGCTAGGGGTAGGAGCTATGGCTACACCTTC. It specifies CSARGRSYGYTF.

The chain carries TRBV28 and TRBJ2-2, with 8 bases aligning to TRBD1. The CDR3 contains 15 residues. CDR1 MDHEN and CDR2 SYDVKM come from the germline V gene. The V segment lost 6 bases and the J segment 3 bases; nucleotides outside the gene matches: 6. CDR3 residues: CASRFRGLYTGELFF. CDR3 sequence (DNA): TGTGCCAGCAGGTTCAGGGGGCTTTACACCGGGGAGCTGTTTTTT.

This chain connects TRBV7-2 to TRBJ1-2; D gene ambiguous. The germline CDR1 and CDR2 sequences are SGHTA and FQGNSA. This CDR3 contains 15 residues. With 5 bases removed from V and 5 bases from J, the gap between germline ends came to 18 bases. The CDR3 DNA is TGTGCCAGCAGCCTAGAGGCAGCTCGACCATATGGCTACACCTTC. Its protein product is CASSLEAARPYGYTF.

This chain joins TRBV20-1 and TRBJ2-2, with 13 bases fitting TRBD2. Germline V CDR1 and CDR2: DFQATT, SNEGSKA (reference sequence). After removal of 3 bases from V and 4 bases from J, the junction contained 14 bases not matched to a gene. The CDR3 runs to 19 residues. CDR3 sequence: CSASRLGLAGEGGTGELFF. CDR3 bases: TGCAGTGCTAGCCGTCTCGGACTAGCGGGAGAGGGTGGCACCGGGGAGCTGTTTTTT.

The rearrangement uses TRBV28 and TRBJ2-5; D gene unclear. CDR3 size: 13 residues. Germline V lookup: CDR1 MDHEN, CDR2 SYDVKM. Trimming removed 10 bases at V and 0 bases at J, with 12 bases between. This CDR3 is CATYEEYQETQYF. The CDR3 nucleotides read TGTGCCACTTATGAGGAGTACCAAGAGACCCAGTACTTC.

In this sample, this clonotype turned up a few times. V is TRBV10-3 and J is TRBJ1-2; D gene uncertain. CDR1 is ENHRY, CDR2 SYGVKD, per germline. The CDR3 is made up of 13 amino acids. With 7 bases removed from V and 5 bases from J, the gap between germline ends came to 14 bases. As DNA, the CDR3 is TGTGCCATCACCGGTGGTTCAGAGTATGGCTACACCTTC. Its protein is CAITGGSEYGYTF.

The chain joins TRBV24-1 to TRBJ2-1; D is unresolved. Germline CDR1 and CDR2: KGHDR and SFDVKD. The V end lost 4 bases, the J end lost 9 bases, and 12 bases lay between the germline ends. The CDR3 covers 13 residues. The CDR3, as DNA: TGTGCCACCAGTGAAGACGGACGCGGTGAGCAGTTCTTC. Translated, it gives CATSEDGRGEQFF.

This chain uses TRBV5-4 with TRBJ2-5; a possible D gene is TRBD2 (6 bases). Trimming stripped 0 bases from V and 5 bases from J, with 20 bases between. Per germline, CDR1 SGHNT and CDR2 YYREEE (reference sequence). CDR3 length: 17 residues. CDR3 region: CASSLGRGAGNLETQYF. CDR3 sequence (DNA): TGTGCCAGCAGCTTGGGTAGAGGTGCGGGAAACCTGGAGACCCAGTACTTC.

J is TRBJ2-1 and V is TRBV21-1; the table's D call TRBD2 went unverified against the DNA. TRBV21-1 represents a pseudogene. This CDR3 is built from 17 residues. In DNA form, the CDR3 reads TGTGCCAGCAACTCTCTACCGGGGAGGGCCTTCTACAATGAGCAGTTCTTC. This encodes CASNSLPGRAFYNEQFF.

The chain employs TRBV7-2 and TRBJ1-5; D gene unclear. The V and J ends lost 3 bases and 3 bases respectively, with 6 bases between them. The CDR3 has 13 residues. Looked up from germline, CDR1 is SGHTA and CDR2 is FQGNSA. The CDR3 region is CASSFIYNQPQHF. As DNA, the CDR3 is TGTGCCAGCAGCTTTATCTACAATCAGCCCCAGCATTTT.

The chain recombines TRBV6-1 with TRBJ1-5; D is uncertain. V was clipped by 5 bases and J by 4 bases, with 12 bases between them. This CDR3 is built from 14 residues. Germline V gene lookup returns CDR1 MNHNS and CDR2 SASEGT. Here the CDR3 reads CASSPSGRNQPQHF. In DNA form, the CDR3 reads TGTGCCAGCAGTCCCTCGGGGAGGAATCAGCCCCAGCATTTT.

The chain uses TRBV6-2 or TRBV6-3 and TRBJ2-5; a possible D gene is TRBD1 (5 bases). The CDR3 runs to 15 residues. Trimming left V 2 bases short and J 1 base short, with 11 bases between. CDR1 is MNHEY, CDR2 SVGEGT, per germline. The CDR3 DNA follows: TGTGCCAGCAGTTACCAGGGATTTCTCCAAGAGACCCAGTACTTC. Residues: CASSYQGFLQETQYF.

The rearrangement links TRBV7-8 to TRBJ1-4; a weak D match, TRBD1 (6 bases). The CDR3 spans 12 residues. Trimming took off 7 bases at V and 11 bases at J, with 14 bases between the two ends. Germline V gene lookup returns CDR1 SGHVS and CDR2 FQNEAQ. The DNA for the CDR3 is TGTGCCAGCACTTCCGGAACAGGGAAACTGTTTTTT. This sequence encodes CASTSGTGKLFF.

The chain employs TRBV20-1 and TRBJ2-3; possible D gene TRBD2, 5 bases. The V end was cut by 5 bases, the J end by 1 base, with 10 bases between. The CDR3 has 13 residues. The germline gives CDR1 DFQATT, CDR2 SNEGSKA (reference sequence). The CDR3: CSAGRGGTDTQYF. Here the CDR3 DNA reads TGCAGTGCTGGGAGAGGAGGCACAGATACGCAGTATTTT.

The chain combines TRBV6-2 or TRBV6-3 with TRBJ1-5, with a tentative D call TRBD1 (5 bases). Trimming removed 6 bases from V and 4 bases from J, with 10 bases in between. This CDR3 comprises 13 residues. Germline values: CDR1 MNHEY, CDR2 SVGEGT. The CDR3 region has the DNA TGTGCCAGCAGCTCCAGGGTGAATCAGCCCCAGCATTTT. This gives the protein CASSSRVNQPQHF.

This chain joins TRBV15 and TRBJ2-1; 7 nucleotides align to TRBD2. Germline V gene data show CDR1 as LNHNV and CDR2 as YYDKDF (reference sequence). J gave up 7 bases and V 5 bases, and 14 bases lay outside the gene matches. The CDR3 covers 16 residues. CDR3 DNA: TGTGCCACCAGCTGGGAGGGCACCGGCGGTGGGAATGAGCAGTTCTTC. This encodes CATSWEGTGGGNEQFF.

This chain links TRBV30 with TRBJ1-6, with D perhaps TRBD1 (5 bases). Looked up from germline, CDR1 is GTSNPN and CDR2 is SVGIG (reference sequence). V shed 1 base and J shed 9 bases, with 16 bases lying between them. There are 15 residues in the CDR3. CDR3 in amino acids: CAWSGGGTDVSPLHF. Here the CDR3 DNA reads TGTGCCTGGAGTGGCGGCGGGACGGACGTTTCACCCCTCCACTTT.

The chain is built from TRBV2 and TRBJ1-5, with D unclear. Looked up from germline, CDR1 is SNHLY and CDR2 is FYNNEI. The CDR3 sequence is 17 residues long. V lost 4 bases, J lost 0 bases, and 16 bases lay in between. For the CDR3, the DNA is TGTGCCAGCAGTGTGATCGTCGGGCAGGCTAGCAATCAGCCCCAGCATTTT. Translated: CASSVIVGQASNQPQHF. The full variable domain, rest sourced from reference TRBV2 and TRBJ1-5, is EPEVTQTPSHQVTQMGQEVILRCVPISNHLYFYWYRQILGQKVEFLVSFYNNEISEKSEIFDDQFSVERPDGSNFTLKIRSTKLEDSAMYFCASSVIVGQASNQPQHFGDGTRLSIL.

The V call is TRBV20-1, the J call TRBJ1-1; maybe TRBD1 (5 bases). This CDR3 is 15 amino acids long. CDR1 and CDR2 from the germline V gene are DFQATT and SNEGSKA (reference sequence). V was trimmed by 4 bases and J by 4 bases, leaving 19 bases between them. The CDR3 here is CSATHKPGSITEAFF. As DNA, the CDR3 is TGCAGTGCTACCCACAAACCAGGGAGTATCACTGAAGCTTTCTTT.

The V and J genes are TRBV19 and TRBJ1-5; TRBD1 is a possible D gene (5 bases). CDR1 LNHDA and CDR2 SQIVND come from the germline V gene (reference sequence). CDR3 size: 16 residues. With 5 bases removed from V and 7 bases from J, the gap between germline ends came to 21 bases. The CDR3 DNA reads TGTGCCAGTAGTGAAACCCCACGGAGATCAGGGCAGCCCCAGCATTTT. Its protein is CASSETPRRSGQPQHF.

The J gene is TRBJ2-1, the V gene TRBV9; 13 positions agree with TRBD2. The trim removed 4 bases at V and 7 bases at J, leaving 5 bases unmatched. Germline CDR1 SGDLS, CDR2 YYNGEE. The CDR3 length is 15 residues. The CDR3 is CASSPGTSGINEQFF. CDR3 sequence (DNA): TGTGCCAGCAGCCCAGGGACTAGCGGGATTAATGAGCAGTTCTTC.